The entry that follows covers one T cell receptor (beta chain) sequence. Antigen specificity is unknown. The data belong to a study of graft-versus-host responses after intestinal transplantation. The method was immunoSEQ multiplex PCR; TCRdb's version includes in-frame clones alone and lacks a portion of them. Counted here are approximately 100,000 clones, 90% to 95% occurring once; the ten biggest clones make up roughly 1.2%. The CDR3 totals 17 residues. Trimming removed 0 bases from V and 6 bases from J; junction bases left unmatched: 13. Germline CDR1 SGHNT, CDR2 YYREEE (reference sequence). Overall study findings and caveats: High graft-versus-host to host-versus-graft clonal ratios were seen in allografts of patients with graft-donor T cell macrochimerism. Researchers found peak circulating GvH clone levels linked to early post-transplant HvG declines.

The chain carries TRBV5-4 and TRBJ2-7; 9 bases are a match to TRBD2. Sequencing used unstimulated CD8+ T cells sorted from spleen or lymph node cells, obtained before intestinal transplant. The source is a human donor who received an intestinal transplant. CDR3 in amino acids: CASSLAPGLAPKREQYF. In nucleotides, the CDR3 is TGTGCCAGCAGCTTGGCCCCCGGACTAGCGCCAAAGCGCGAGCAGTACTTC.